This T cell receptor beta chain was recorded in a study of cytomegalovirus exposure and HLA in healthy donors (dated by TCRdb to the late 2010s). About the investigation overall: According to an earlier analysis of 450 to 650 of the donors, about 179 million T cells yielded 90 million to 140 million unique TCR beta sequences and about 280 Gb of sequence data. The number of donors typed differed by locus, with about 629-630 for A, B, C, DRB1 and DQB1, roughly 520 for DQA1, 600 to 610 for DPA1, and some 440 for DPB1. To predict cytomegalovirus infection status, the study brought together high-throughput TCR immunosequencing, statistical association of individual TCRs with disease status, and machine learning. Class I and class II HLA loci were covered by the typing at four-digit resolution. An early release that covered fewer than 750 HLA-typed donors contained around 300 gigabases of sequencing data and approximately 85 million unique TCR sequences. The study aimed to test whether signatures of past pathogen exposure could be identified by cataloging public T cell receptors. The genetic ancestry cluster associated with self-reported Caucasian donors included 65% to 90% of the roughly 400 genotyped donors. The later analysis used no new phenotypic data to find candidate immune exposures, relying instead on TCR beta sequences and their occurrence across donors. Every repertoire in the discovery cohort had been generated on one and the same sequencing platform. The study used immunosequencing to profile the T cell repertoires of 600 to 850 subjects and linked those repertoires to cytomegalovirus serostatus. Donor age, sex, ethnicity and CMV serostatus were compiled alongside the repertoire data. Roughly five DR-DQ haplotypes were treated as single units for association and clustering because of strong linkage in the cohort. In a later genetic analysis, genome-wide SNP genotypes for about 55% of the roughly 700 donors were used, and that subset was treated as a discovery cohort. An earlier analysis of around 580 of the donors used high-throughput TCR beta sequencing to judge whether each TCR beta V gene segment behaved as functional or pseudogenic. Across approximately 400 genotyped donors of the cohort, an average of roughly 230,000 unique TCR beta nucleotide sequences per donor were sequenced, and approximately 17% of those sequences were non-productive. In a later analysis, previously published TCR beta repertoires from roughly 710 donors were re-analyzed and high-resolution HLA genotyping was added so that TCR occurrence patterns could be studied. A separate validation cohort of 100 to 150 different subjects was used in addition to the 666-subject first cohort.

In total, approximately 610 healthy bone marrow donors made up the cohort. At the time of sampling, all cohort members were nominally healthy, though unrecorded immune exposures were likely present. The donor was CMV seropositive and belonged to the group of some 290 seropositive cohort members. Every donor gave a peripheral blood sample, and the peripheral blood mononuclear cells from that sample were used for TCR beta sequencing. Genomic DNA extraction from the blood cell samples was performed with the Qiagen DNeasy Blood Extraction Kit. The library was made by the immunoSEQ multiplex PCR assay. For the multiplex PCR, a mixture combining 60 forward primers for TCR Vbeta segments and 13 reverse primers for TCR Jbeta segments was used. The CDR3 region of rearranged TCR beta genes was amplified from genomic DNA by a multiplex PCR assay. On the Illumina HiSeq System, the amplified TCR beta libraries were sequenced as 87-base-pair reads. The paper's processing steps were these. A later analysis tallied tens of millions of unique TCR beta chains across the 640 or so repertoires, and some 12 million of those chains were shared by two or more donors. A nearest-neighbor algorithm error-corrected the raw reads and collapsed the reads into unique sequences, merging closely related sequences to remove PCR and sequencing errors. CDR3 sequences were aligned to IMGT reference sequences to assign V, D and J gene segments. For a sequence to be retained, at least a six-nucleotide match to both a V gene segment and a J gene segment was required. Rearrangements were called productive when the CDR3 lacked stop codons and stayed in frame with V and J; all others were non-productive. Following IMGT convention, CDR3 was defined as the stretch from the second conserved V-encoded cysteine to the conserved J-encoded phenylalanine. The earlier analysis of 587 of the donors excluded any sequence lacking an unambiguous match to a single V gene segment. An earlier analysis of about 590 of the donors classified V segments as functional when productive rearrangements were above 56.7% and as segregating when the standard deviation between donors was above 5%. A statistical classification framework was built for diagnosing cytomegalovirus status from the catalog of TCR beta chain sequences. In a later analysis, TCR nucleotide sequences were compared against IMGT/GENE-DB human TR gene sequences so that V and J genes could be assigned. In a later analysis, CDR3 sequences and most-parsimonious VDJ recombination scenarios were assigned using the TCRdist pipeline. In a later analysis, each TCR beta chain was defined by its CDR3 amino acid sequence together with its V-gene family, and reads without a unique V-gene family were excluded. A later analysis removed 500 to 650 highly shared, low-generation-probability nucleotide sequences to deal with suspected cross-contamination and a sequencing artifact. A later analysis calculated a clonal expansion index for each public chain from normalized within-repertoire ranks of inferred template counts. In a later analysis, generation probabilities were computed with a VDJ recombination model fitted to out-of-frame rearrangements, and the resulting probabilities were checked against IGoR. In a later analysis, hypergeometric tests were used to score TCR-TCR, TCR-HLA and TCR-CMV co-occurrence, with a repertoire-size bias correction applied to TCR pairs. In a later analysis, false discovery rates were estimated by permuting HLA or CMV assignments 20 times. In a later analysis, co-occurring TCRs were grouped with DBSCAN, and TCRdist sequence similarity was added when clustering was performed within HLA-allele-positive subsets. For co-occurrence clustering, repertoires with fewer than 30,000 or more than 120,000 public chains were excluded, along with roughly 5 repertoires with anomalous nucleotide sharing. Imported from immuneACCESS, the table was reduced by TCRdb to in-frame sequences with V and J called. These copies leave out some clones; in studies compared against another copy, an unresolved V gene accounts for under half, and the cause of the remainder is not known. D and trimming were read from the DNA, whereas the V and J calls and clone size are those reported in that table. This sample gives around 120,000 clones in total; 75% to 90% of them show up just once. Of the sample, 7.5% to 9% is held by the ten largest clones.

General study outcomes and caveats: The study listed 150 to 200 TCR beta chains as associated with cytomegalovirus. The presence/absence analyses assumed that sequencing depth was roughly uniform across donors, and that assumption may not be true. According to the authors, the approach could potentially be generalized to other disease states and immunological phenotypes. A later genetic analysis associated a missense DCLRE1C variant with V-gene and J-gene trimming of TCR beta chains, and an independent cohort replicated the association. A further reported finding was that TCR beta sequences accurately predicted the HLA-A and HLA-B alleles for most subjects in the first cohort. The classifier was reported to diagnose cytomegalovirus status with high specificity and sensitivity in both the original and validation cohorts. Strong co-occurrence of HLA alleles, especially DR and DQ, made assigning TCR associations to individual alleles difficult. The only immune exposure information available for the cohort was CMV serostatus. HLA typing was unavailable for some donors at each locus, so association tests used only the typed subset. Most TCR sequences were observed very rarely across donors, whereas some public TCRs were present in many individuals. A later analysis found that most CMV-associated TCR beta chains appeared HLA-restricted, with HLA associations seemingly driven largely by CMV exposure. A few of the identified cytomegalovirus-associated TCR beta chains were confirmed in vitro to be specific for cytomegalovirus antigens. A later analysis reported that several top co-occurrence clusters appeared linked to parvovirus B19, influenza, CMV and Epstein-Barr virus. Because counts were too low, seventeen rarely observed V segments, including chromosome 9 orphons, were excluded from the earlier analysis of 500 to 700 of the donors. A cluster of highly shared sequence variants was judged likely to be a technical artifact of the sequencing pipeline. Linkage disequilibrium might explain the correlated functional status among segregating V segments, but an unknown experimental factor could not be ruled out. A later analysis found that HLA-associated TCR beta chains were more clonally expanded and had lower generation probabilities than equally common non-associated chains. This cohort had only TCR beta chains sequenced, and the lack of alpha or paired-chain data limited which features could be detected. At a false discovery rate of 0.05, a later analysis linked some 17,000 TCR beta sequences to specific HLA alleles. According to a later analysis, TCR association rates differed among HLA loci, with DRB1 alleles showing the most associated TCRs and HLA-C alleles showing the fewest. In an earlier analysis of approximately 590 of the donors, most TCR beta V segments were observed in productive rearrangements about 87% or about 30% of the time, broadly matching IMGT annotations. A later genetic analysis reported fewer N-insertions in productive TCRs among donors in an Asian-associated ancestry cluster than the approximately 670-donor mean.

Notes on this clone: Its specific antigen is unknown. No much larger clonotype is one base removed from it; base qualities were not supplied.

The specimen sequenced was PBMCs. The sequence was obtained from a female donor in good health and CMV-seropositive.

The CDR3 reads as follows: CASSPDRVPNEKLFF. The DNA sequence is as follows: TGTGCCAGCTCTCCGGACAGGGTCCCTAATGAAAAACTGTTTTTT. The V gene is TRBV18 and the J gene is TRBJ1-4; TRBD1 agrees with 8 junctional bases. Per the germline V gene, KGHSH is the CDR1 and LQKENI is the CDR2. Counted from cysteine to phenylalanine, this CDR3 has 15 amino acids. This entry keeps only the CDR3 DNA: 45 bases, framed from base 1. Compared with germline, V lacks 6 bases and J lacks 3 bases; bases without a gene match: 6.